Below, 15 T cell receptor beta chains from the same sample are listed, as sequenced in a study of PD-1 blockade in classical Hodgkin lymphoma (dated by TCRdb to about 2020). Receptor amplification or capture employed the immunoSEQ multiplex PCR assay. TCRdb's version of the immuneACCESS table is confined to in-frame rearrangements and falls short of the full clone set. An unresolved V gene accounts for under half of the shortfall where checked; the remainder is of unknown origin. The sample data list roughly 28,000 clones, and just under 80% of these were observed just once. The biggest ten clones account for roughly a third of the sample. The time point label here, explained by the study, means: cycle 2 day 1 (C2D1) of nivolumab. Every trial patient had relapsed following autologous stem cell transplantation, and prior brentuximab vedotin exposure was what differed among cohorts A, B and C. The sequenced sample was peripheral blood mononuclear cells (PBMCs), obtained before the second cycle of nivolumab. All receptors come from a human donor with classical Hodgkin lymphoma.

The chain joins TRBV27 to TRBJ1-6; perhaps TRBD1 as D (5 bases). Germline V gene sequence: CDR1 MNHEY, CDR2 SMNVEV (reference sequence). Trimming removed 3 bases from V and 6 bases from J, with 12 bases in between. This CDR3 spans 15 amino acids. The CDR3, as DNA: TGTGCCAGCAGTTTCGGGGGGATCCTTAATTCACCCCTCCACTTT. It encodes CASSFGGILNSPLHF.

CDR3 residues: CAWSRPSNQPQHF. In nucleotides, the CDR3 is TGTGCCTGGAGTAGGCCTAGCAATCAGCCCCAGCATTTT. This rearrangement joins TRBV30 to TRBJ1-5; no clear D gene. V lost 2 bases to trimming and J lost 0 bases, with 5 bases between them. Germline V gene sequence: CDR1 GTSNPN, CDR2 SVGIG (reference sequence). CDR3 length equals 13 residues. The whole variable domain, filled in from reference TRBV30 and TRBJ1-5, reads SQTIHQWPATLVQPVGSPLSLECTVEGTSNPNLYWYRQAAGRGLQLLFYSVGIGQISSEVPQNLSASRPQDRQFILSSKKLLLSDSGFYLCAWSRPSNQPQHFGDGTRLSIL.

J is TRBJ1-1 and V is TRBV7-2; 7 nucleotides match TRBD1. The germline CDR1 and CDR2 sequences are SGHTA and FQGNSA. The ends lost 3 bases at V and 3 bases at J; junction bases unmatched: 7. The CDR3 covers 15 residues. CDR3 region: CASSFSGTAYTEAFF. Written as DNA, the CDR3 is TGTGCCAGCAGCTTCTCCGGGACAGCCTACACTGAAGCTTTCTTT.

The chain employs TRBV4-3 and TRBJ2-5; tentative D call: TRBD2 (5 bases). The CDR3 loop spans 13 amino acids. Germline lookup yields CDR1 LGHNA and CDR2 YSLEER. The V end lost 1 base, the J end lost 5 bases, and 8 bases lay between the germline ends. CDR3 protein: CASSQVRGETQYF. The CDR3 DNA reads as TGCGCCAGCAGCCAAGTAAGAGGGGAGACCCAGTACTTC.

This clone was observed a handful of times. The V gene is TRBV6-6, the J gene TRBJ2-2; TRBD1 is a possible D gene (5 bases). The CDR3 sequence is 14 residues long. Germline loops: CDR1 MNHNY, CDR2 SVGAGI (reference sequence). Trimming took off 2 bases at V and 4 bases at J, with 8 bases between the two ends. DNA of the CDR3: TGTGCCAGCAGTTACAGGGGAAGCACCGGGGAGCTGTTTTTT. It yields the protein CASSYRGSTGELFF.

The CDR3, as DNA: TGCGCCAGCAGCTTGGACGAGGGTAGGACCGGGGAGCTGTTTTTT. This gives the protein CASSLDEGRTGELFF. This sequence joins TRBV5-1 and TRBJ2-2; D may be TRBD2 (5 bases). Germline loops: CDR1 SGHRS, CDR2 YFSETQ. This CDR3 contains 15 residues. V lost 0 bases and J 5 bases, leaving 11 bases between the germline ends.

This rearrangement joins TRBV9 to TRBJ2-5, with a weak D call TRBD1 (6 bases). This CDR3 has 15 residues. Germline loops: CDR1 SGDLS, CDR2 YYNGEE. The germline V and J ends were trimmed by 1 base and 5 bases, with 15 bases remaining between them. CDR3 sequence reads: CASSVTGGAWETQYF. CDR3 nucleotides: TGTGCCAGCAGCGTAACTGGGGGCGCCTGGGAGACCCAGTACTTC.

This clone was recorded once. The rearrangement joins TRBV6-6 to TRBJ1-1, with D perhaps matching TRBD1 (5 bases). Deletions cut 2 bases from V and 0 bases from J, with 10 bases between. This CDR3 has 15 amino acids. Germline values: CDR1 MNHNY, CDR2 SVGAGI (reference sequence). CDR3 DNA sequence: TGTGCCAGCAGTTACAAAGGGGAGGTGAACACTGAAGCTTTCTTT. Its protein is CASSYKGEVNTEAFF.

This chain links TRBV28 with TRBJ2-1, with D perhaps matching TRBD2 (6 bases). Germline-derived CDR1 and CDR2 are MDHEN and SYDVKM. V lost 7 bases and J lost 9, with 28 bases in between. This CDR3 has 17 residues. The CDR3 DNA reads TGTGCCAGCACCACTCAGCACGGACTACCCGCCGTTTTTGAGCAGTTCTTC. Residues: CASTTQHGLPAVFEQFF.

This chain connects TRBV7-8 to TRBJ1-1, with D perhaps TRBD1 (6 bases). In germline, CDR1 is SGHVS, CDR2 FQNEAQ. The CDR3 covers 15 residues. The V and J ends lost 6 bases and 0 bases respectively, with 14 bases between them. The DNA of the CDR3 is TGTGCCAGCAGAGCCCAAGGACAGATGAACACTGAAGCTTTCTTT. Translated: CASRAQGQMNTEAFF.

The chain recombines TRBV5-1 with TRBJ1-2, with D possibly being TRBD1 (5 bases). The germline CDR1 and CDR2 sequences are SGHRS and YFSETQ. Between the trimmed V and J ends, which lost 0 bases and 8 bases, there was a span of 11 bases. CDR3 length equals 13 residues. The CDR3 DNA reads TGCGCCAGCAGCTTGGATGGGGGTATAGGCTACACCTTC. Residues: CASSLDGGIGYTF.

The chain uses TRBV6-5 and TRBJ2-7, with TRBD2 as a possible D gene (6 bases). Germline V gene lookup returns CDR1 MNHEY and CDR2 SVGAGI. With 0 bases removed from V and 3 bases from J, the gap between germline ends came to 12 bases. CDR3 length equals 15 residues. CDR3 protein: CASSYSIGGSYEQYF. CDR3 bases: TGTGCCAGCAGTTACTCTATCGGGGGAAGCTACGAGCAGTACTTC.

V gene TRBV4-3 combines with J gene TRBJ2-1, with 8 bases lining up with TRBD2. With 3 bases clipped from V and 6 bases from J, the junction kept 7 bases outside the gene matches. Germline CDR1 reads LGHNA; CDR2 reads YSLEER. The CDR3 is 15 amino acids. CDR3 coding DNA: TGCGCCAGCAGCCAGACGGGACTAGGAACCAATGAGCAGTTCTTC. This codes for CASSQTGLGTNEQFF.

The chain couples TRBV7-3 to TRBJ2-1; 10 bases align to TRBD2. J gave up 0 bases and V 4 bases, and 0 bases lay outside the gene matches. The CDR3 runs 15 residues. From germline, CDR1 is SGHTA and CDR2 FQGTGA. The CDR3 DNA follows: TGTGCCAGCAGCTCTAGCGGGGGCTCCTACAATGAGCAGTTCTTC. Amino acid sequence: CASSSSGGSYNEQFF.

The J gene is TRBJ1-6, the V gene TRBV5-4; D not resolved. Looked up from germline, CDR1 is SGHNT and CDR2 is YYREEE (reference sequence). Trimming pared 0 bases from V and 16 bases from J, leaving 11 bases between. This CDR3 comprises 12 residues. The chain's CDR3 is CASSLDRVLLHF. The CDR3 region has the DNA TGTGCCAGCAGCTTGGATCGTGTGCTTCTCCACTTT.